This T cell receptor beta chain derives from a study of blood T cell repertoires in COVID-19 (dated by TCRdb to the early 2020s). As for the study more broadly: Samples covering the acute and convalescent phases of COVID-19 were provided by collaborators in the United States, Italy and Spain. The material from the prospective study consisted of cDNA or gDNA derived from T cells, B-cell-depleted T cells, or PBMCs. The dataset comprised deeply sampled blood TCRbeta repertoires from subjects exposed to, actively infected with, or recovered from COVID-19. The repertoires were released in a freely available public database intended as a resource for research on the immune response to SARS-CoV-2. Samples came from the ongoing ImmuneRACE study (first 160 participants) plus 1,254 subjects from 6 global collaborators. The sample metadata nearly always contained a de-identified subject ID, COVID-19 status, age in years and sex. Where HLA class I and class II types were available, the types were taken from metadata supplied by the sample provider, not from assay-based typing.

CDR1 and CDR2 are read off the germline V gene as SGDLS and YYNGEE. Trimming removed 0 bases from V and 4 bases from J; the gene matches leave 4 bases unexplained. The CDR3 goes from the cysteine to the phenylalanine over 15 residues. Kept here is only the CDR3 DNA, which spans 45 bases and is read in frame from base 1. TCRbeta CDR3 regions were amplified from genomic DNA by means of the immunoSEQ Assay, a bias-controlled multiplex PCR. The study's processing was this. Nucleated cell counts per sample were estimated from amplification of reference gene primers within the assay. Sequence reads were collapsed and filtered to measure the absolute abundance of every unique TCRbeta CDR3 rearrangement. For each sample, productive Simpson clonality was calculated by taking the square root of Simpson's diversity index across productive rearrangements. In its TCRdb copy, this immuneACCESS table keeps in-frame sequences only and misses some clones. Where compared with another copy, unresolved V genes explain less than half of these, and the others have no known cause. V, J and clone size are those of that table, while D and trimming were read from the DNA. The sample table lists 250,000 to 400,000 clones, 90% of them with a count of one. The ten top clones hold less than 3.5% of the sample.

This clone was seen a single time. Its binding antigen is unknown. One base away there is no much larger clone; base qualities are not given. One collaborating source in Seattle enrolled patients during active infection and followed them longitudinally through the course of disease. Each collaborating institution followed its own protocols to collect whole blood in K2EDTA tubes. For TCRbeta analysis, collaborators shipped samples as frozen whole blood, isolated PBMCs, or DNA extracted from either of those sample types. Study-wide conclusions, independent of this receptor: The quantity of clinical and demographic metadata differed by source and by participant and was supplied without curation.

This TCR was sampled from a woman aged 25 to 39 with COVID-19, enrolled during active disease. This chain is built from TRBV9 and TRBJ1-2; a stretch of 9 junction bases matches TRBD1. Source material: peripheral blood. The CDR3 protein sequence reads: CASSVDLGQGYGYTF. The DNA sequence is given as TGTGCCAGCAGCGTAGACCTGGGACAGGGCTATGGCTACACCTTC.